This T cell receptor (beta chain) was sequenced in a study of blood T cell repertoires in COVID-19. Study at large: PBMCs, B-cell-depleted T cells, or T cells were the source of the cDNA or gDNA that made up the material.

The method was immunoSEQ multiplex PCR; TCRdb's version includes in-frame clones alone and lacks a portion of them. This table has around 200,000 clones, 83% appearing once. With V trimmed by 7 bases and J by 2 bases, 4 bases remained unmatched. The CDR3 runs 13 residues. Looked up from germline, CDR1 is MGHDK and CDR2 is SYGVNS. This receptor was identified in a woman between 35 and 50 years old with acute or convalescent COVID-19. This sequence joins TRBV25-1 and TRBJ2-7; 8 nucleotides match TRBD1. The sample consisted of peripheral blood. The CDR3 loop is CASTRTGPYEQYF. The DNA of the CDR3 is TGTGCCAGCACCCGGACAGGGCCCTACGAGCAGTACTTC.